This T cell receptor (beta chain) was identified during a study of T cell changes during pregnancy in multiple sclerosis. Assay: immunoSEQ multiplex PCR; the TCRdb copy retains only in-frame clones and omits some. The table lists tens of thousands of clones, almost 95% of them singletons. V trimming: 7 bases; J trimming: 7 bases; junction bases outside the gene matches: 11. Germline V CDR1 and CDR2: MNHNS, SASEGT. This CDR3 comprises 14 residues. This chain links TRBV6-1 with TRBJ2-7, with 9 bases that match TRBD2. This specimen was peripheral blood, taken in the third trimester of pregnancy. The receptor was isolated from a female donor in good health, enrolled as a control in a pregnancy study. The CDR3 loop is CASTLERGVGEQYF. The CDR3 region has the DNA TGTGCCAGCACCCTAGAGCGGGGGGTCGGAGAGCAGTACTTC.